This TCR beta chain appears in the sequencing data of a study of identical twins (dated by TCRdb to about 2016). Study-level background: The study deep-sequenced TCR alpha and beta repertoires from monozygotic twins, unrelated adults of various ages and cord blood to test whether fetal clonotypes persist. Replicate twin experiments were performed at different times using different library preparation protocols to rule out contamination. Paper-wide results and their limitations: Abundant cord blood beta clonotypes carried fewer insertions; young adult naive repertoires showed a weaker similar trend, while memory repertoires showed none. Compared with coincidental sharing between unrelated individuals, out-of-frame TCR alpha sequences shared between twins had an excess of sequences with low generation probability. Excess twin sharing in beta out-of-frame sequences was weaker because fewer shared sequences lowered the signal-to-noise ratio. Because the same donors could not be followed over many years, conclusions were based on cross-sectional statistical analysis. Invariant T cells such as MAIT and iNKT could partly confound zero-insertion analyses, though diverse VJ usage argued against this for most clonotypes. Recombination models systematically underestimated out-of-frame TCR alpha sharing in monozygotic twins but agreed with sharing between unrelated individuals.

The library was produced with 5' RACE. The sequencing machine was an Illumina HiSeq 2000. A universal primer binding site was added through template switching, and the final cDNA carried a unique molecular identifier so that TCR cDNA molecules could be counted accurately. Specific primers in the conserved constant-segment region were used to synthesize first-strand cDNA for the TCR alpha and beta chains. To control for contamination, every cDNA library was double barcoded, receiving both a SMART-Mk sample barcode and Illumina barcodes. TruSeq adapter sequences and Illumina sample barcodes were added in two successive PCR steps. The Illumina HiSeq platform was used with custom primers to sequence TCR alpha and beta cDNA libraries. The published analysis was carried out like this. MiGEC processed the raw reads to extract unique molecular identifiers, while MiXCR was used to determine the CDR3 positions. For each individual, recombination models were inferred using an EM algorithm with the repgenHMM and IGoR tools. The analysis of shared clonotypes was done with the tcR package in R, with sharing normalized by the product of cloneset sizes. To study raw recombination without the effects of thymic and clonal selection, out-of-frame nonproductive sequences were analyzed. In TCRdb, the public reads were trimmed at Q25 with fastp and aligned with MiXCR, with productive beta chains retained. Records with the same CDR3 protein are collapsed into one entry carrying the most frequent genes and DNA. None of the V and J calls come from the authors' own analysis; TCRdb made them. The sample table shows 1.5 million to 2 million distinct CDR3 sequences, and roughly a third are seen once. The ten largest clonotypes hold over 0.25% of the sample.

Reading from cysteine to phenylalanine, the CDR3 counts 15 amino acids. Kept here is only the CDR3 DNA, which spans 45 bases and is read in frame from base 1. Trimming takes 3 bases from V and 9 bases from J, and the germline ends sit 18 bases apart. CDR1 and CDR2, looked up from the germline V gene (reference sequence), are SGHAT and FQDESV. This clonotype was seen more than once but under ten times. Its antigen remains undetermined. Within one base of it there is no much larger clone, and no base qualities were kept. Only healthy Caucasian donors were included. The TCR comes from a newborn girl in good health. The sample consisted of cord blood. The rearrangement joined TRBV11-1 to TRBJ2-1, with the D call tentatively TRBD1 or TRBD2, each fitting 5 bases. The CDR3 in this case is CASSFGLEGPTEQFF. Here is the DNA: TGTGCCAGCAGCTTTGGTCTAGAGGGGCCCACTGAGCAGTTCTTC.